This TCR beta chain was captured in a study of shared clonotypes between healthy human individuals (dated by TCRdb to the early 2020s). About the study as a whole: Three men and a couple of women, aged 18 to 49 years, made up the cohort. For each donor, CD4 naive and CD4 memory were each run on three plates, CD8 naive on two plates, and CD8 memory on one plate. Libraries were prepared and TCR repertoires were sequenced by different laboratories using diverse techniques, in order to increase sequencing depth and limit assay-specific biases. To estimate repertoire size and how much clonotypes are shared between individuals, the study performed deep sequencing of blood TCR repertoires from a few healthy adults. Each donor's leukapheresis produced roughly between about 0.85 and 10 billion PBMCs. Study-level results and caveats: Sharing across a handful of donors was observed for about 5% of naive CD4, around 3.5% of naive CD8, over 2% of memory CD4, and about 0.4% of memory CD8 clonotypes. Compared with non-shared clonotypes, the clonotypes found in all four sorted-subset donors had higher generation probabilities. Incomplete sequencing was indicated by rarefaction of sorted-subset datasets, despite the large sequencing depth. Because the study included only a small number of donors, the genetic and exposure-history diversity represented was limited. Pairwise subsampling led to the expectation that sequencing depth would affect the degree of clonotype sharing among donors. Naive subsets generally had larger estimated clonotype richness than memory subsets. Only blood was sampled, and tissue TCR repertoires likely differ from those in blood.

Healthy HIV-negative adults with no recently reported acute infections or vaccinations were included as donors. Every donor was a Caucasian adult living in Nashville, Tennessee, USA. CD4+ T cells were enriched by magnetic negative selection; naive cells were then positively selected on CD45RA, and the negative fraction formed the memory subset. After blood collection by leukapheresis, PBMCs were isolated using Ficoll-Histopaque density gradient centrifugation and then cryopreserved in the vapor phase of liquid nitrogen. Analytical flow cytometry was used to check the purity and quantity of each magnetically sorted T cell population. From each sorted fraction, genomic DNA was isolated and quantified by UV absorbance on a Nanodrop 2000c. A remark on this clone: What antigen it recognizes has not been identified. One base away there is no much larger clone; base qualities are not given.

TCR CDR3 regions were amplified from genomic DNA by multiplex PCR using the deep immunoSEQ assay. Genomic DNA extracted from each cell subset was distributed evenly over all wells of several immunoSEQ 96-well plates, and each plate served as one replicate. For sorted subsets, about 200 ng genomic DNA, equal to about 30,000 T cell genomes, was loaded into each replicate PCR. Purified libraries were quantified with a Qubit 3.0 fluorometer, sized on a Bioanalyzer 2100, and re-quantified with the KAPA Library Quantification kit. A separate single-read 150-cycle Illumina NextSeq 550 flow cell was used to sequence each immunoSEQ 96-well plate. The published analysis was carried out like this. The immunoSEQ output contained only junctional sequences without quality scores, so filtering could not match that applied to full-length reads. Sequences were annotated with PyIR, a Python wrapper for IgBLAST v1.9, using IMGT germline references to assign V/J genes and CDR3. Reads were removed for weak V/J assignments (E-value above 1e-6), missing CDR3, stop codons, out-of-frame junctions, or ambiguous translated residues. V3J clonotypes were defined as sequences sharing an identical inferred V gene, J gene, and CDR3 amino acid sequence. To compute the percentage overlap between repertoires, the number of shared unique clonotypes was divided by the size of the smaller repertoire. Three approaches were used to assess repertoire richness: RTK rarefaction, the Chao1 estimator, and Recon v2.1 estimates of unobserved clonotypes. Generation probabilities for all TCRbeta clonotypes obtained by the gDNA method from four donors were computed using OLGA. Not all clones reach the TCRdb copy of this immuneACCESS table, which keeps in-frame sequences only. Checked studies attribute under half of the gap to unresolved V genes and leave the rest unexplained. V and J calls and clone size are those listed in that table; D and trimming were worked out from the DNA. The sample has under 1,100,000 clones on record, about 80% of them singletons. Together, the top ten hold under 0.8% of the sample.

CDR1 and CDR2, per the germline V gene, are SGHAT and FQNNGV. The CDR3 measures 15 amino acids from cysteine to phenylalanine. Solely the CDR3 DNA is kept, with 45 bases framed from the first base. The junction carries 13 bases between V and J, which are trimmed by 7 bases and 1 base respectively. What was sequenced was memory CD4+ T cells from PBMCs. In the paper's terms, the cell subset or site label means: CD45RA-negative fraction. The chain uses TRBV11-2 and TRBJ2-2; TRBD2 could be the D gene, as 6 bases match. The TCR comes from a man aged 18 to 35 in good health. Some clones in this sample may be carry-over from other donors' samples. CDR3 region: CASTSGSGNTGELFF. The sequence in DNA is TGTGCCAGCACCTCGGGTAGCGGGAACACCGGGGAGCTGTTTTTT.